The sequence of this TCR beta chain was determined in a study of PD-1 blockade in classical Hodgkin lymphoma. Time point: cycle 4 day 1 (C4D1), after more than five weeks of nivolumab. In every patient, relapse followed autologous stem cell transplantation, while exposure to brentuximab vedotin differed. Measured with immunoSEQ multiplex PCR; TCRdb has only the in-frame clones, and not every one. Of over 3,000 clones listed, 65% to 70% are singletons. The CDR3 is made up of 15 amino acids. Germline loops: CDR1 GTSNPN, CDR2 SVGIG (reference sequence). V lost 5 bases, J lost 7 bases, and 20 bases lay in between. About this clone itself: This specimen includes other DNA sequences encoding the same CDR3.

This TCR came from a human donor with classical Hodgkin lymphoma. This sequence joins TRBV30 and TRBJ1-4, with D maybe TRBD1 (6 bases). The specimen comprised peripheral blood mononuclear cells (PBMCs), sampled before the fourth cycle of nivolumab. The CDR3 reads CAWGRGGGRGEKLFF. Written as DNA, the CDR3 is TGTGCCTGGGGCAGGGGCGGGGGGAGAGGTGAAAAACTGTTTTTT.